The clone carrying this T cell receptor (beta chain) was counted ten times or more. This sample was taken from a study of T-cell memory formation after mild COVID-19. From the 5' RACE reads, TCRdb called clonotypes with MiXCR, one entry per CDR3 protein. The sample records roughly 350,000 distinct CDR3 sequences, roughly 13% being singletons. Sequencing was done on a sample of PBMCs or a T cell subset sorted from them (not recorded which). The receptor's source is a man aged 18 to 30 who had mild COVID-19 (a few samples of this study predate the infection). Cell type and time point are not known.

The chain's CDR3 is CASRPKDRLGTEAFF. CDR3 nucleotide sequence: TGTGCCAGCAGGCCTAAGGACAGACTTGGGACTGAAGCTTTCTTT. The chain employs TRBV7-9 and TRBJ1-1, with D possibly matching TRBD1 (6 bases). Trimming removed 6 bases at V and 5 bases at J, with 19 bases between. Germline V gene lookup returns CDR1 SEHNR and CDR2 FQNEAQ (reference sequence). This CDR3 contains 15 residues.